This note documents a single T cell receptor (beta chain) sequence. Its antigen is currently unknown. With the Oncomine TCR Beta short-read assay, DNA from cultured CD4+ T cells was sequenced. TCRdb used MiXCR to reprocess the PCR reads, holding one entry per CDR3 protein. The sample includes 10,000 to 12,000 distinct CDR3 sequences, roughly 56% seen only once; the top ten take 10% to 13%. The germline V gene encodes CDR1 DFQATT and CDR2 SNEGSKA (reference sequence). V was shortened by 1 base and J by 0 bases, with 3 bases between the two germline ends. This CDR3 spans 12 amino acids. The sample belongs to a study of vaccination and CD4 T cells after COVID-19. Study-wide context: Overlapping spike peptides of SARS-CoV-2, HCoV-NL63, HCoV-OC43 and HCoV-229E stimulated the cells. Cultures that served as controls received a CEFX pool, an HIV-1 Nef pool, or no peptide.

Regarding the study as a whole: The study examined relatively few convalescent patients and included no early post-infection timepoints.

Treatment described: roughly 11-day PBMC culture with coronavirus spike peptide pools or control peptides (ViraFEST assay). Days 3 and 7 saw half the medium replaced with fresh IL-2 medium. The sequence was obtained from a human donor who had recovered from COVID-19. The J gene is TRBJ2-5, the V gene TRBV20-1; D remains ambiguous. Sequences were obtained from CD4+ T cells from blood, cultured in vitro. This chain's CDR3 is CSARAYQETQYF. The CDR3 DNA is TGCAGTGCTAGAGCATACCAAGAGACCCAGTACTTC.